The clone carrying this TCR beta chain appeared a few times. Its specificity is unknown. TCRdb re-called the reads with MiXCR, one entry per CDR3 protein. Of about 740,000 distinct CDR3 sequences in the sample, roughly a third were seen once. This sample was taken from a study of T cell repertoires in cytomegalovirus infection. Study summary: HLA-C-restricted CMV epitopes, recently identified, and well-studied HLA-B-restricted ones were used by the study. Public TCR beta signatures marked donors with CMV infection and the matching HLA.

Broader study findings: Public TCR beta family frequency separated CMV-and-HLA carriers, including in an independent cohort. In two of eight donors, the top clonotype was HLA-C-restricted CMV-specific.

V lost 6 bases, J lost 2 bases, and 13 bases lay in between. The CDR3 extends over 13 amino acids. Germline CDR1 and CDR2: DFQATT and SNEGSKA (reference sequence). This chain joins TRBV20-1 and TRBJ1-1, with D unresolved. Here the sequenced sample was cultured PBMCs, taken from culture after CMV antigen stimulation. The source of this sequence is a human donor in good health (CMV status not recorded). Some clones in this sample may be carry-over from other donors' samples. DNA of the CDR3: TGCAGTGCCTCGGATCGAGCCAACACTGAAGCTTTCTTT. This gives the protein CSASDRANTEAFF.